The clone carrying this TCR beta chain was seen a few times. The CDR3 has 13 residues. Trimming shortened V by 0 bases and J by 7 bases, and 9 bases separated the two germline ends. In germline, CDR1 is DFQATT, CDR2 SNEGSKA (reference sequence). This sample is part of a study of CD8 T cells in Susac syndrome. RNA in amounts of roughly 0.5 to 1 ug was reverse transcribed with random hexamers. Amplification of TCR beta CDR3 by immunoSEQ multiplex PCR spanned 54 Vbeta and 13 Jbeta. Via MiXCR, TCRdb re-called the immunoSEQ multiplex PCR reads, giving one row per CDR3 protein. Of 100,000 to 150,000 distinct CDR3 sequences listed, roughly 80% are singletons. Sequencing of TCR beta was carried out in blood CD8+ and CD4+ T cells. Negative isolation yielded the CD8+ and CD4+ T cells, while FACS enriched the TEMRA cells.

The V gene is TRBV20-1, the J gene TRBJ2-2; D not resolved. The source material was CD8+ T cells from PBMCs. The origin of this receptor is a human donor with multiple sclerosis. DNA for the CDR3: TGCAGTGCTAGAGATCTGGTTGGCGGGGAGCTGTTTTTT. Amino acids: CSARDLVGGELFF.